This entry is about one TCR beta chain. The data originate from a study of blood T cell repertoires in COVID-19. In the study overall: The United States, Italy and Spain were the sources of the acute and convalescent COVID-19 samples.

Followed over time, Seattle patients had been enrolled while infection was active. CDR3 length: 15 amino acids. V trimming: 4 bases; J trimming: 4 bases; junction bases outside the gene matches: 8. Germline assignment: CDR1 LNHDA and CDR2 SQIVND (reference sequence). Data came from immunoSEQ multiplex PCR; TCRdb stores just in-frame clones and leaves some out. The sample shows nearly 200,000 clones, about 85% of them seen only once. The sequence came from a man aged 55 to 70 with COVID-19, enrolled during active disease. The sample was peripheral blood. The V gene is TRBV19, the J gene TRBJ2-7; 9 bases match TRBD1. CDR3 residues: CASSTSGTGQYEQYF. CDR3 bases: TGTGCCAGTAGTACCTCCGGGACAGGGCAATACGAGCAGTACTTC.